This TCR beta chain was recorded in a study of CD8 T cells in Susac syndrome. cDNA came from about 0.51 to 1 ug RNA primed by random hexamers. TCR beta CDR3 was amplified by immunoSEQ multiplex PCR. This amplification extended across 54 Vbeta and 13 Jbeta segments. A single record per CDR3 protein comes from TCRdb applying MiXCR to the immunoSEQ multiplex PCR reads. Among some 150,000 distinct CDR3 sequences listed, approximately 95% were seen once. V was shortened by 4 bases and J by 6 bases, with 14 bases between the two germline ends. The CDR3 is 14 amino acids. Germline assignment: CDR1 SGDLS and CDR2 YYNGEE. CD8+ and CD4+ T cells were negatively isolated; TEMRA cells were FACS-enriched.

This rearrangement joins TRBV9 to TRBJ2-1; D possibly corresponds to TRBD1 (6 bases). The sequencing input was CD4+ T cells from PBMCs. This receptor was identified in a human donor in good health. In nucleotides, the CDR3 is TGTGCCAGCAGCCCCACCGGGACACGCAATGAGCAGTTCTTC. This translates into CASSPTGTRNEQFF.